This paragraph covers one T cell receptor (beta chain) sequence. V was cut by 2 bases and J by 5 bases, with 16 bases left in between. The CDR3 loop spans 16 amino acids. CDR1 and CDR2 (germline): MNHEY, SVGEGT. Profiled with immunoSEQ multiplex PCR; TCRdb holds only in-frame clones, not every one. This sample has about 250,000 clones, with about 83% found just once. This sample is drawn from a study of blood T cell repertoires in COVID-19. The overall study: Samples came from the United States, Italy and Spain, spanning acute and convalescent COVID-19.

Sequenced material: peripheral blood. This sequence was found in a middle-aged woman who had recovered from COVID-19. The chain combines TRBV6-2 or TRBV6-3 with TRBJ1-5, with D maybe TRBD1 (5 bases). In DNA form, the CDR3 reads TGTGCCAGCAGTTACACCCAATTGACAGTAGATCAGCCCCAGCATTTT. As protein: CASSYTQLTVDQPQHF.